A single sample gave rise to the 12 T cell receptor beta chains below, sequenced in a study of T cells in Graves' hyperthyroidism and ophthalmopathy. Amplification yielded TCR beta CDR3 regions, with RNA transcripts as the source. First-round RT-PCR with HTBI primers amplified the TCR CDR3 region. Each CDR3 protein gets one entry after TCRdb re-called the multiplex PCR reads with MiXCR. The table shows around 350,000 distinct CDR3 sequences, with less than 20% occurring only once. Sequenced sample: blood. The receptors were gathered from a woman under 30 with Graves' hyperthyroidism that later progressed to Graves' ophthalmopathy.

The sample holds many counts of this clonotype. This chain uses TRBV27 with TRBJ2-2; a weak D match, TRBD1 (6 bases). Trimming left V 3 bases short and J 0 bases short, with 8 bases between. From germline, CDR1 is MNHEY and CDR2 SMNVEV (reference sequence). The CDR3 runs to 15 residues. The CDR3 sequence is CASSLWGPNTGELFF. For the CDR3, the DNA is TGTGCCAGCAGTTTGTGGGGGCCGAACACCGGGGAGCTGTTTTTT.

In its sample, this clonotype was seen a few times. This may be a read error, as it is one base from a much larger clone. The chain links TRBV5-4 to TRBJ1-2; 12 bases fit TRBD1. The CDR3 is 14 amino acids. The germline V gene encodes CDR1 SGHNT and CDR2 YYREEE (reference sequence). The ends lost 5 bases at V and 4 bases at J; junction bases unmatched: 3. The CDR3 sequence: CASRRDRGPYGYTF. The CDR3, as DNA: TGTGCCAGCAGGAGGGACAGGGGGCCCTATGGCTACACCTTC.

The chain has TRBV7-6 and TRBJ2-3; D may match TRBD1 or TRBD2 (6 bases each). Germline V gene sequence: CDR1 SGHVS, CDR2 FNYEAQ. V dropped 5 bases and J dropped 2 bases, with 14 bases sitting between them. The CDR3 consists of 15 residues. CDR3 DNA sequence: TGTGCCAGCAGCCGAGGGGGGTACGTCACAGATACGCAGTATTTT. This sequence encodes CASSRGGYVTDTQYF.

This clonotype was seen only a few times. The chain employs TRBV7-8 and TRBJ1-2, with a possible D match to TRBD1 (6 bases). The CDR3 has 17 amino acids. Germline CDR1 reads SGHVS; CDR2 reads FQNEAQ. Deletions cut 5 bases from V and 1 base from J, with 20 bases between. The CDR3 DNA follows: TGTGCCAGCAGCCCCCGAAGGACAGATCTTTTTAACTATGGCTACACCTTC. Protein product: CASSPRRTDLFNYGYTF.

V and J are TRBV27 and TRBJ2-7; tentative D call: TRBD2 (5 bases). CDR1 and CDR2 (germline): MNHEY, SMNVEV (reference sequence). Trimming took off 8 bases at V and 4 bases at J, with 9 bases between the two ends. The CDR3 extends over 11 amino acids. The DNA of the CDR3 is TGTGCCAGCGGGAGAACGTACGAGCAGTACTTC. This gives the protein CASGRTYEQYF.

This clonotype showed up just a few times. V usage is TRBV4-1 and J usage is TRBJ2-7, with D perhaps matching TRBD1 (5 bases). With 1 base removed from V and 2 bases from J, the gap between germline ends came to 12 bases. Germline CDR1 reads MGHRA; CDR2 reads YSYEKL. The CDR3 is 15 amino acids. CDR3 amino acids: CASSQGAGPTYEQYF. In DNA, the CDR3 is TGCGCCAGCAGCCAAGGGGCAGGGCCAACCTACGAGCAGTACTTC.

The chain carries TRBV3-1 and TRBJ2-3; 11 bases are shared with TRBD2. With V trimmed by 0 bases and J by 3 bases, 5 bases remained unmatched. Looked up from germline, CDR1 is LGHDT and CDR2 is YNNKEL (reference sequence). This CDR3 has 17 residues. The CDR3 DNA reads TGTGCCAGCAGCCAAGAACCCTGGACTAGCGGGACAGATACGCAGTATTTT. It is translated as CASSQEPWTSGTDTQYF.

This clonotype was picked up many times. The junction and the germline gene differ at one end; a read error may be behind it. The V and J genes are TRBV6-2 or TRBV6-3 and TRBJ1-1; possible D gene TRBD1, 5 bases. Germline lookup yields CDR1 MNHEY and CDR2 SVGEGT. The CDR3 loop spans 17 amino acids. CDR3 loop: CASSYFSLTGHNTEAFF. The CDR3 bases are TGTGCCAGCAGCTACTTTTCCCTAACAGGCCACAACACTGAAGCTTTCTTT.

CDR3 DNA sequence: TGTGCCATCAGTGAGTTCGGACACCTCGGAGGGAACTATAATTCACCCCTCCACTTT. Translating it yields CAISEFGHLGGNYNSPLHF. The J gene is TRBJ1-6, the V gene TRBV10-3; TRBD1 might be the D (5 bases). V lost 1 base and J lost 3, with 19 bases in between. The germline V gene encodes CDR1 ENHRY and CDR2 SYGVKD. This CDR3 comprises 19 residues.

The sample holds a few counts of this clonotype. The chain employs TRBV28 and TRBJ2-7; 8 nucleotides match TRBD1. This CDR3 has 15 amino acids. The V segment lost 2 bases and the J segment 0 bases; nucleotides outside the gene matches: 3. Germline loops: CDR1 MDHEN, CDR2 SYDVKM. CDR3 DNA: TGTGCCAGCAGTTTAAGGACAGGGCTCTCCTACGAGCAGTACTTC. This translates into CASSLRTGLSYEQYF.

This clonotype appeared a few times. Written as DNA, the CDR3 is TGTGCCAGCTCAGAACTCAAGAATCAGCCCCAGCATTTT. Translation: CASSELKNQPQHF. The chain recombines TRBV18 with TRBJ1-5; D unresolved. The germline V and J ends were trimmed by 5 bases and 4 bases, with 9 bases remaining between them. The CDR3 covers 13 residues. Germline-derived CDR1 and CDR2 are KGHSH and LQKENI.

The chain links TRBV10-2 to TRBJ2-7; perhaps TRBD2 as D (6 bases). Germline V lookup: CDR1 WSHSY, CDR2 SAAADI. The CDR3 is 14 residues long. V lost 5 bases to trimming and J lost 2 bases, with 13 bases between them. The CDR3 region is CASSFGLATYEQYF. CDR3 nucleotides: TGCGCCAGCAGTTTCGGGCTAGCGACCTACGAGCAGTACTTC.